Presented here are 3 T cell receptor beta chains from one specimen sequenced in a study of shared clonotypes between healthy human individuals. Assay: immunoSEQ multiplex PCR; the TCRdb copy retains only in-frame clones and omits some. Of 2 million to 3 million clones listed, roughly 93% are singletons. The sample taken for sequencing was naive CD4+ T cells from PBMCs. Subset of the sample: CD45RA+ positively selected. The receptors shown here come from a man aged 18 to 29 in good health. Some clones in this sample may be carry-over from other donors' samples.

This chain connects TRBV27 to TRBJ2-5; no clear D. The CDR3 has 15 residues. CDR1 MNHEY and CDR2 SMNVEV come from the germline V gene (reference sequence). V was clipped by 6 bases and J by 5 bases, with 19 bases between them. This chain's CDR3 is CASRGWSNALETQYF. CDR3 in DNA: TGTGCCAGCAGGGGGTGGAGTAACGCTCTGGAGACCCAGTACTTC.

The gene calls are TRBV9 and TRBJ1-3; D gene ambiguous. V lost 4 bases, J lost 4 bases, and 18 bases lay in between. In germline, CDR1 is SGDLS, CDR2 YYNGEE. CDR3 length: 16 residues. The CDR3 loop reads CASSPSPVPSGNTIYF. CDR3 bases: TGTGCCAGCAGCCCCAGCCCGGTGCCCTCGGGAAACACCATATATTTT.

V gene TRBV23-1 combines with J gene TRBJ2-2, with D uncertain. TRBV23-1 is an ORF; its function is uncertain. The length of the CDR3 is 14 residues. Trimming took 3 bases from V and 1 from J, leaving 6 bases between them. The CDR3 coding sequence is TGCGCCAGCAGTCATTTCGGGAACACCGGGGAGCTGTTTTTT. Protein: CASSHFGNTGELFF.